Listed below are T cell receptor beta chains from one sample, sequenced in a study of post-analysis software for immune sequencing data. TCRdb independently ran MiXCR on the PCR reads; one entry per CDR3 protein. The data contain about 820,000 distinct CDR3 sequences, about 57% of them seen just once; the ten biggest clones take up around 4.5%. Sequences were obtained from blood. The receptor source for this set is a girl between 5 and 17 years old with multiple sclerosis. CDR3s include the opening cysteine and the closing phenylalanine or tryptophan. Each record gives: clone size, J gene, V gene, D gene, CDR3 DNA, CDR3 protein. A D gene is named only where the DNA matches it firmly. Expanded clones are given a class, and other clones once, few, many or no size at all.

NA	TRBJ2-2	TRBV4-1	NA	TGCGCCAGCAGCCAAGTTGCCTCGAACACCGGGGAGCTGTTTTTT	CASSQVASNTGELFF
NA	TRBJ2-7	TRBV2	NA	TGTGCCAGCAGTGAAGGAAGTAGGAGCTCCTACGAGCAGTACTTC	CASSEGSRSSYEQYF
many	TRBJ1-2	TRBV2	TRBD1	TGTGCCAGCAGTAGCGGGACAGGGCTCTATGGCTACACCTTC	CASSSGTGLYGYTF
few	TRBJ1-2	TRBV5-1	NA	TGCGCCAGCAGCTTGAATGGGGGCGAAGGGGGCTACACCTTC	CASSLNGGEGGYTF
NA	TRBJ2-7	TRBV7-9	NA	TGTGCCAGCGGAAGGGGGGGACTCCTCGGCGAGCAGTACTTC	CASGRGGLLGEQYF
NA	TRBJ2-5	TRBV7-9	NA	TGTGCCAGCAGCTTTTATAAGGCGTACCAAGAGACCCAGTACTTC	CASSFYKAYQETQYF
NA	TRBJ2-7	TRBV7-6	NA	TGTGCCAGCAGCTTAGTCCTAGCCCTCCCCTACGAGCAGTACTTC	CASSLVLALPYEQYF
NA	TRBJ2-3	TRBV29-1	NA	TGCAGCGTTGGAGAGGGTCTTAGCACAGATACGCAGTATTTT	CSVGEGLSTDTQYF
NA	TRBJ2-7	TRBV7-2	NA	TGTGCCAGCAGCTTAAAGGGTCGCCCCGAGCAGTACTTC	CASSLKGRPEQYF
NA	TRBJ2-7	TRBV6-6	NA	TGTGCCAGCAGTTCCACAGCCTTCGAGCAGTACTTC	CASSSTAFEQYF
NA	TRBJ2-1	TRBV2	TRBD2	TGTGCCAGCAGAGAGAGACTAGCGGGATACTACAATGAGCAGTTCTTC	CASRERLAGYYNEQFF
NA	TRBJ2-7	TRBV7-9	NA	TGTGCCAGCAGCTTAGCGGGGACCGTTACCTCCTACGAGCAGTACTTC	CASSLAGTVTSYEQYF
NA	TRBJ1-2	TRBV6-5	NA	TGTGCCAGCAGTTGCCCTCACAGCAATTCCATCCTATCCTATGGCTACACCTTC	CASSCPHSNSILSYGYTF
NA	TRBJ2-5	TRBV12-3/TRBV12-4	NA	TGTGCCAGCAGTTTGGGGGTACACGGCAAGACCCAGTACTTC	CASSLGVHGKTQYF
NA	TRBJ2-7	TRBV7-9	NA	TGTGCCAGCAGCCCCCCGAGACAGGCATACCCCCTCTACGAGCAGTACTTC	CASSPPRQAYPLYEQYF
once	TRBJ2-7	TRBV3-1	TRBD2	TGTGCCAGCAGCCATCTCGGGGGGAACTACGAGCAGTACTTC	CASSHLGGNYEQYF
NA	TRBJ2-7	TRBV12-3/TRBV12-4	NA	TGTGCCAGCAGTTCCTCGTTCGGGGCCTACGAGCAGTACTTC	CASSSSFGAYEQYF
NA	TRBJ2-1	TRBV7-9	TRBD2	TGTGCCAGCAGCTTAACGGGCCGCGGGAGGATATATGAGCAGTTCTTC	CASSLTGRGRIYEQFF
few	TRBJ2-5	TRBV7-9	NA	TGTGCCAGCAGCTTAGCGTGGGCGTACCAAGAGACCCAGTACTTC	CASSLAWAYQETQYF
NA	TRBJ1-1	TRBV7-3	TRBD1	TGTGCCAGCAGCCCGGGCCCCGGGGACAGGGAAGTGAACACTGAAGCTTTCTTT	CASSPGPGDREVNTEAFF
few	TRBJ2-6	TRBV29-1	NA	TGCAGCGTTCCTGCTGGGGCCAACGTCCTGACTTTC	CSVPAGANVLTF
many	TRBJ2-7	TRBV7-6	NA	TGTGCCAGCAGCTCCTCCTATACTACCGAGCAGTACTTC	CASSSSYTTEQYF
few	TRBJ2-1	TRBV20-1	NA	TGCAGTGCTAGTCTGAGGGGAAACTACAATGAGCAGTTCTTC	CSASLRGNYNEQFF
NA	TRBJ2-7	TRBV4-1	TRBD1	TGCGCCAGCAGCCAAGATCGCAGGGGGCGGAACGAGCAGTACTTC	CASSQDRRGRNEQYF
NA	TRBJ2-5	TRBV20-1	NA	TGCAGTGCTACGGTGACGGGGACCTCTTCCCGCGAGACCCAGTACTTC	CSATVTGTSSRETQYF
many	TRBJ2-7	TRBV20-1	TRBD1	TGCAGTGCTATTCTACAGGGGGCCCCCTACGAGCAGTACTTC	CSAILQGAPYEQYF
NA	TRBJ1-2	TRBV5-5	TRBD1	TGTGCCAGCAGCCGTAGACGGACAGGGGAGGGCGGCTACACCTTC	CASSRRRTGEGGYTF
NA	TRBJ2-7	TRBV20-1	TRBD1	TGCAGTGCTCTCCCGGGACAGGGCTTCTCCTACGAGCAGTACTTC	CSALPGQGFSYEQYF
NA	TRBJ2-3	TRBV19	TRBD2	TGTGCCAGTAGTAAGTCTAGCGGGAGGGCCCTTCGTGATACGCAGTATTTT	CASSKSSGRALRDTQYF
NA	TRBJ2-1	TRBV5-1	NA	TGCGCCAGCAGCCTGGGGGGGCTTGTTGATGAGCAGTTCTTC	CASSLGGLVDEQFF
few	TRBJ2-7	TRBV20-1	TRBD2	TGCAGTGCTAGAGGGAGCCGTTGGCTAGCGGGTTCCTACGAGCAGTACTTC	CSARGSRWLAGSYEQYF
once	TRBJ1-2	TRBV18	NA	TGTGCCAGCTCAACCCGGACGGAAGCTAACTATGGCTACACCTTC	CASSTRTEANYGYTF
NA	TRBJ2-1	TRBV7-2	TRBD2	TGTGCCAGCAGCTCGCGAGGACTAGCGGGGGCGACGAGCTCCTACAATGAGCAGTTCTTC	CASSSRGLAGATSSYNEQFF
few	TRBJ1-2	TRBV7-2	NA	TGTGCCAGCAGCCCTTCAATGACAGATAACTATGGCTACACCTTC	CASSPSMTDNYGYTF
NA	TRBJ2-1	TRBV29-1	NA	TGCAGCGTCGGCCGTCTAGGAGAATCCTACAATGAGCAGTTCTTC	CSVGRLGESYNEQFF
NA	TRBJ1-1	TRBV29-1	TRBD1	TGCAGCGTTCCGACAGGGATCATGAACACTGAAGCTTTCTTT	CSVPTGIMNTEAFF
NA	TRBJ1-2	TRBV6-5	NA	TGTGCCAGCAGTTACCCCGGAGGCTACACCTTC	CASSYPGGYTF
few	TRBJ2-5	TRBV27	TRBD2	TGTGCCAGCAGTGCCGGGGGGAGACGGGGGACCCAGTACTTC	CASSAGGRRGTQYF
NA	TRBJ2-4	TRBV5-1	TRBD1	TGCGCCAGCAGCCCGGGACAGCAATGGGACATTCAGTACTTC	CASSPGQQWDIQYF
NA	TRBJ2-5	TRBV12-3/TRBV12-4	TRBD2	TGTGCCAGCAGTTTAAGCGGGAGGAGAGAGACCCAGTACTTC	CASSLSGRRETQYF
NA	TRBJ2-1	TRBV18	TRBD2	TGTGCCAGCTCACCCCAGCGCGGGAGTCGGGATGAGCAGTTCTTC	CASSPQRGSRDEQFF
few	TRBJ2-7	TRBV29-1	TRBD1	TGCAGCGTCCATCCCCGGGACAGCCCCTACGAGCAGTACTTC	CSVHPRDSPYEQYF
few	TRBJ2-3	TRBV29-1	TRBD2	TGCAGCGTCGACGGTGCTAGCGGGAGGAAAGTTAGAGATACGCAGTATTTT	CSVDGASGRKVRDTQYF
NA	TRBJ2-1	TRBV3-1	NA	TGTGCCAGCAGCCAATTGCATCGTTCCTACAATGAGCAGTTCTTC	CASSQLHRSYNEQFF
NA	TRBJ1-2	TRBV7-6	NA	TGTGCCAGCAGCAATACCGGGGATCGGGGCTACACCTTC	CASSNTGDRGYTF
few	TRBJ2-5	TRBV12-5	NA	TGTGCTAGTGCCCCTAGAACGGGAGAGACCCAGTACTTC	CASAPRTGETQYF
NA	TRBJ2-1	TRBV20-1	NA	TGCAGTGCTAGAGAACCGAGCTCCTACAATGAGCAGTTCTTC	CSAREPSSYNEQFF
NA	TRBJ2-1	TRBV7-3	NA	TGTGCCAGCAGCAATCCTAAGGGGGGAACAACCTACAATGAGCAGTTCTTC	CASSNPKGGTTYNEQFF
few	TRBJ2-3	TRBV7-6	NA	TGTGCCAGCAGCTTAGTAGAGGGGGGGCAGTATTTT	CASSLVEGGQYF
few	TRBJ2-1	TRBV6-2/TRBV6-3	NA	TGTGCCAGCAGGAGGATCGATGAGCAGTTCTTC	CASRRIDEQFF
NA	TRBJ2-1	TRBV11-2	TRBD1	TGTGCCAGCAGCCCGGCTGGGACAGGGATTTTCAATGAGCAGTTCTTC	CASSPAGTGIFNEQFF
NA	TRBJ1-2	TRBV7-2	TRBD1	TGTGCCAGCAGCTCCCCGACAGGGATAAACTATGGCTACACCTTC	CASSSPTGINYGYTF
NA	TRBJ2-7	TRBV20-1	TRBD1	TGCAGTGCGAATTCGGTACAGGGGGCTTACGAGCAGTACTTC	CSANSVQGAYEQYF